The T cell receptor (beta chain) under discussion was sequenced for a study of shared clonotypes between healthy human individuals. Broader study findings: Represented diversity (both genetic and exposure-history) was limited by the small number of donors. For naive CD4 cells, roughly 5.5% of clonotypes were shared across a handful of donors.

Produced via immunoSEQ multiplex PCR; TCRdb's table is partial and in-frame only. The profile shows about 2 million clones, roughly 95% of them singletons. V lost 4 bases and J lost 0; bases outside the gene matches: 2. Germline CDR1 LGHNA, CDR2 YSLEER. The CDR3 spans 14 residues. On this clone itself: Its antigen is not known. The conserved phenylalanine or tryptophan is not found at the CDR3 terminus, so this likely reflects a read error.

It was CD45RO-negative cells, positively selected for CCR7, that made up naive CD8 cells, with terminally differentiated effector memory CD45RA+ cells excluded. This clonotype was sampled from a young man in good health. The sequenced sample was naive CD8+ T cells sorted from blood. The chain links TRBV4-3 to TRBJ2-7; 8 positions agree with TRBD2. CDR3 nucleotides: TGCGCCAGCAGCCTACTAGCGGACTCCTACGAGCAGTACCTC. It is translated as CASSLLADSYEQYL.